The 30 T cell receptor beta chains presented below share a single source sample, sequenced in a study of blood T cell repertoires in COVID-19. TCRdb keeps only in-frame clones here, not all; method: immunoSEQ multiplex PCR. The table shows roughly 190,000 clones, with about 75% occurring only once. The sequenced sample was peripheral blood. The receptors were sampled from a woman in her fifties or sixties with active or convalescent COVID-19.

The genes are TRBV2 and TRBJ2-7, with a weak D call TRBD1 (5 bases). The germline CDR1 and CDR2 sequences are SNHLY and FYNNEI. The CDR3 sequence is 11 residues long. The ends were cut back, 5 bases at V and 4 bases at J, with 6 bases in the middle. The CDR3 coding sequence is TGTGCCAGCAGTCCAGGGTACGAGCAGTACTTC. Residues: CASSPGYEQYF.

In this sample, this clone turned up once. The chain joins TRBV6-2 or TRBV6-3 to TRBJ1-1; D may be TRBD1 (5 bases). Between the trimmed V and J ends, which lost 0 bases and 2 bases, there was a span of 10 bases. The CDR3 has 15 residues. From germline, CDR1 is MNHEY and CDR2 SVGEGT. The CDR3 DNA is TGTGCCAGCAGTTACTCGGGGGGGAGTAACACTGAAGCTTTCTTT. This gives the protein CASSYSGGSNTEAFF.

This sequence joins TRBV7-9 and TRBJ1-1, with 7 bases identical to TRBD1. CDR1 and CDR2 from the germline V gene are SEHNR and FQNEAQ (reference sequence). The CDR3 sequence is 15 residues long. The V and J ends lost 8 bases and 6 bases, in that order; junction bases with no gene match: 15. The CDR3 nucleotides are TGTGCCAGCTCACTTAGAGGGGGCAGGGGCCCTGAAGCTTTCTTT. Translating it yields CASSLRGGRGPEAFF.

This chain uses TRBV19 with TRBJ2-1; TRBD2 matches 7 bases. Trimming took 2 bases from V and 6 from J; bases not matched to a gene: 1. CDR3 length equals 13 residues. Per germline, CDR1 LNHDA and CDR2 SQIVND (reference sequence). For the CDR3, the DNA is TGTGCCAGTAGTATAAGCGGGACCAATGAGCAGTTCTTC. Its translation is CASSISGTNEQFF.

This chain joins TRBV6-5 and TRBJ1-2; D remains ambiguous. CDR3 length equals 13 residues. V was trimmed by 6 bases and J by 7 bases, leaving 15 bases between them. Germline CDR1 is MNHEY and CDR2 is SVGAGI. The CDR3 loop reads CASRRVPLSGYTF. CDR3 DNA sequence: TGTGCCAGCAGACGGGTCCCCCTGTCTGGCTACACCTTC.

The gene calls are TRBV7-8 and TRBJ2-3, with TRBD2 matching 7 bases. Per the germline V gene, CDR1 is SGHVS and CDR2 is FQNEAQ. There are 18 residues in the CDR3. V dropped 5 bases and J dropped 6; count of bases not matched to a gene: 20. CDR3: CASSRPLGGGRGRDTQYF. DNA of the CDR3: TGTGCCAGCAGCCGCCCTCTCGGCGGGGGAAGAGGGAGGGATACGCAGTATTTT.

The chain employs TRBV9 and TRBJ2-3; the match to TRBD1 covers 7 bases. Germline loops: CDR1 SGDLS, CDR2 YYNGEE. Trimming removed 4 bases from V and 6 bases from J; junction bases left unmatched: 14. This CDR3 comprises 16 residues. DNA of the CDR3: TGTGCCAGCAGCCCAAGGGGGCCGGCCCCCGCGGATACGCAGTATTTT. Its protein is CASSPRGPAPADTQYF.

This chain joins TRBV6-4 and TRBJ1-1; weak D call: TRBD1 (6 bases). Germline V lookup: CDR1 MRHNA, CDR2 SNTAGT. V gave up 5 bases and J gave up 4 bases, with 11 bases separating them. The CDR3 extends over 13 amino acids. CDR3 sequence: CASSRTEGTEAFF. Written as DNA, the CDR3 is TGTGCCAGCAGTAGGACAGAGGGCACTGAAGCTTTCTTT.

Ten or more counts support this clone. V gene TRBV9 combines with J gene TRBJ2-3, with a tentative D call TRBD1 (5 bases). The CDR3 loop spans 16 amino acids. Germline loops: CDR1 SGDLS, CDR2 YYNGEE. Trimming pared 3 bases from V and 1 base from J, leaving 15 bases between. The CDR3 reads CASSAGHYLGTDTQYF. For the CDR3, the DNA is TGTGCCAGCAGCGCTGGACATTACCTAGGCACAGATACGCAGTATTTT. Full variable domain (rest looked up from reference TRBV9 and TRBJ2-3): DSGVTQTPKHLITATGQRVTLRCSPRSGDLSVYWYQQSLDQGLQFLIQYYNGEERAKGNILERFSAQQFPDLHSELNLSSLELGDSALYFCASSAGHYLGTDTQYFGPGTRLTVL.

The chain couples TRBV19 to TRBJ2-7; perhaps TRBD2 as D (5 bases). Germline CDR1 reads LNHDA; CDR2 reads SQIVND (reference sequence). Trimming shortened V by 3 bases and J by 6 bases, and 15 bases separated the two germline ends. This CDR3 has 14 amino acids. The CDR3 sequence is CASSILGNAGEQYF. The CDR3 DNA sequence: TGTGCCAGTAGTATTCTTGGGAATGCGGGCGAGCAGTACTTC.

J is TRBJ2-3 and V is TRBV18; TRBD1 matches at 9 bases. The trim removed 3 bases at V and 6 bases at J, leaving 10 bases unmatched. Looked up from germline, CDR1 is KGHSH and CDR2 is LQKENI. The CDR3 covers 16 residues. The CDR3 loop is CASSPALGTGWDTQYF. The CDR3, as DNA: TGTGCCAGCTCACCGGCCCTTGGGACAGGGTGGGATACGCAGTATTTT.

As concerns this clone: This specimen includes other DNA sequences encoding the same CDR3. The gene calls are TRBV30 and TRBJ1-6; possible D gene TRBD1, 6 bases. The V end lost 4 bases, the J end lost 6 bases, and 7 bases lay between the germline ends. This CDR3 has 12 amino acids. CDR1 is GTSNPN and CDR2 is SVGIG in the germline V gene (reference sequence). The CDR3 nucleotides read TGTGCCTGGAACAGGGCTAATTCACCCCTCCACTTT. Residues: CAWNRANSPLHF.

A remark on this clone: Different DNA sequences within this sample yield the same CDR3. The CDR3 protein is CASSLVSGGSTDTQYF. The CDR3 DNA sequence: TGTGCCAGCAGCTTAGTTAGCGGAGGAAGCACAGATACGCAGTATTTT. The chain uses TRBV7-8 and TRBJ2-3; D possibly corresponds to TRBD2 (6 bases). The CDR3 sequence is 16 residues long. The germline V and J ends were trimmed by 1 base and 0 bases, with 11 bases remaining between them. Per the germline V gene, CDR1 is SGHVS and CDR2 is FQNEAQ.

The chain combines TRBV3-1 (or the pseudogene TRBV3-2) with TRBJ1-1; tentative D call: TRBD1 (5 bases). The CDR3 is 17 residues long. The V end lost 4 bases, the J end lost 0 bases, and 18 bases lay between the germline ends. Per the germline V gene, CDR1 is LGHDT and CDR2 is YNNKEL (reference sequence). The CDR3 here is CASSPFGRDSMNTEAFF. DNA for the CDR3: TGTGCCAGCAGCCCCTTCGGCAGGGATAGTATGAACACTGAAGCTTTCTTT.

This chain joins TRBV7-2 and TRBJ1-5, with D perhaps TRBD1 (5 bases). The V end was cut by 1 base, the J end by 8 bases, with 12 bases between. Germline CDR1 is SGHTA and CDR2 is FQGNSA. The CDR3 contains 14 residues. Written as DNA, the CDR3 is TGTGCCAGCAGCTTAGGTAGGGGTTGGGAGCCCCAGCATTTT. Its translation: CASSLGRGWEPQHF.

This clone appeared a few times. The CDR3 DNA sequence: TGTGCCAGCAGCCTAAGGGCGGGCACTGAAGCTTTCTTT. This codes for CASSLRAGTEAFF. The chain has TRBV9 and TRBJ1-1; D uncertain. Trimming took off 4 bases at V and 4 bases at J, with 11 bases between the two ends. CDR1 and CDR2 (germline): SGDLS, YYNGEE. This CDR3 region has 13 residues. The entire variable domain, with the rest obtained from reference TRBV9 and TRBJ1-1, is as follows: DSGVTQTPKHLITATGQRVTLRCSPRSGDLSVYWYQQSLDQGLQFLIQYYNGEERAKGNILERFSAQQFPDLHSELNLSSLELGDSALYFCASSLRAGTEAFFGQGTRLTVV.

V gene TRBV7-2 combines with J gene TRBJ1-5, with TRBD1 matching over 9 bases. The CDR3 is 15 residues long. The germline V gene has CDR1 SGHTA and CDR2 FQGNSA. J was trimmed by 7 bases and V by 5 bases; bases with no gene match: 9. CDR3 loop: CASSPRTGGRQPQHF. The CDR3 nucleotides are TGTGCCAGCAGCCCCCGAACAGGGGGCCGGCAGCCCCAGCATTTT.

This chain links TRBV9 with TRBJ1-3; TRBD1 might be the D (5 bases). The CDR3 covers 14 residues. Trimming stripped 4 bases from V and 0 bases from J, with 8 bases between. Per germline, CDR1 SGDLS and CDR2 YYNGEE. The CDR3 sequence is CASSPTVSGNTIYF. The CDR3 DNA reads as TGTGCCAGCAGCCCGACAGTCTCTGGAAACACCATATATTTT.

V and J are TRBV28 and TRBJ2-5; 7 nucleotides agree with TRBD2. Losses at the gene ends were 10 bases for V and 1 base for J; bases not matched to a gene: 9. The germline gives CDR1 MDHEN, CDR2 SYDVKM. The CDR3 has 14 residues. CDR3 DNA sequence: TGTGCCACCTCCTCGGGGGGAGTCCAAGAGACCCAGTACTTC. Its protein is CATSSGGVQETQYF.

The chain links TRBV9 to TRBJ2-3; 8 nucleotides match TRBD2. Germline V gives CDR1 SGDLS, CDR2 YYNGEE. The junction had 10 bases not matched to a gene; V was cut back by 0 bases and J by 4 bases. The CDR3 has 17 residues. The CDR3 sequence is CASSVGIGGAGADTQYF. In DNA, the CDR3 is TGTGCCAGCAGCGTAGGGATCGGGGGGGCCGGCGCAGATACGCAGTATTTT.

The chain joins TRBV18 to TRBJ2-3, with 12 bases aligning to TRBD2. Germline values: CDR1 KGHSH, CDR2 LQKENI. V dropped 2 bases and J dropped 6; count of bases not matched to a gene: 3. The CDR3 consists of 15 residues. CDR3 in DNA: TGTGCCAGCTCACCAAGAACTAGCGGGAGGGATACGCAGTATTTT. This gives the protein CASSPRTSGRDTQYF.

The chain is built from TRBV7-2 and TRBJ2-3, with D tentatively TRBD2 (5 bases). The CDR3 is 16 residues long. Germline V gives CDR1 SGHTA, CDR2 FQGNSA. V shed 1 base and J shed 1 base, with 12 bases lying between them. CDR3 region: CASSLVMDFRTDTQYF. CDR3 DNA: TGTGCCAGCAGCTTAGTCATGGACTTCCGCACAGATACGCAGTATTTT.

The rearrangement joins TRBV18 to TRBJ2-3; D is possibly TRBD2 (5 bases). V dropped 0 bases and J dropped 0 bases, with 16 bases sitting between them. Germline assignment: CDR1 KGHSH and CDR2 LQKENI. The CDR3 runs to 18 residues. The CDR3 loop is CASSPPLRVQTSTDTQYF. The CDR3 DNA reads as TGTGCCAGCTCACCACCGTTGCGGGTCCAGACAAGCACAGATACGCAGTATTTT. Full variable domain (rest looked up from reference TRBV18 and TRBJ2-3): NAGVMQNPRHLVRRRGQEARLRCSPMKGHSHVYWYRQLPEEGLKFMVYLQKENIIDESGMPKERFSAEFPKEGPSILRIQQVVRGDSAAYFCASSPPLRVQTSTDTQYFGPGTRLTVL.

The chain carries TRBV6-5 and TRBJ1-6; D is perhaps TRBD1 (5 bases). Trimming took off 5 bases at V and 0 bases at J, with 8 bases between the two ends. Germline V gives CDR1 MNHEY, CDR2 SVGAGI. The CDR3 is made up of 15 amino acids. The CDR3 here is CASSPRVSYNSPLHF. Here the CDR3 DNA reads TGTGCCAGCAGTCCCAGGGTCTCCTATAATTCACCCCTCCACTTT.

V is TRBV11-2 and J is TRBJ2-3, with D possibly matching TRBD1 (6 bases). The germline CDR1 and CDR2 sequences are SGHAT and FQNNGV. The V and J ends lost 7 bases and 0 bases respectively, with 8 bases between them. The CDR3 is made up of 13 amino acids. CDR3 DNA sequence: TGTGCCAGCACCCAGGGGAGCACAGATACGCAGTATTTT. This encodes CASTQGSTDTQYF.

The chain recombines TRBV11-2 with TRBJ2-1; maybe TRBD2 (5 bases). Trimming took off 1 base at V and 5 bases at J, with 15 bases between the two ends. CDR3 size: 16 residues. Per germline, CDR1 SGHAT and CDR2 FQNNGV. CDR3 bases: TGTGCCAGCAGCTTAGGAGCGGCGGTACCCAACAATGAGCAGTTCTTC. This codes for CASSLGAAVPNNEQFF.

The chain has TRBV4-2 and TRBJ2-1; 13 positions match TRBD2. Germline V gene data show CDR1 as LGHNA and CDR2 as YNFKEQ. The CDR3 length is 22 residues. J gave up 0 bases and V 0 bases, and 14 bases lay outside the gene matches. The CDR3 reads CASSQEYPTSGRVHSSYNEQFF. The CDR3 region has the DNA TGTGCCAGCAGCCAAGAATATCCCACTAGCGGGAGGGTCCATAGCTCCTACAATGAGCAGTTCTTC.

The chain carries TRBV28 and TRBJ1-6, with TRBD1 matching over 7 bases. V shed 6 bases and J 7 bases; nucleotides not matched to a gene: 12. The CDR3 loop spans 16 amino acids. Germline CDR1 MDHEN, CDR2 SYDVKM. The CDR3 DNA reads TGTGCCAGCAGCAGAGCATTCGGGACAGTAAATTCACCCCTCCACTTT. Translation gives CASSRAFGTVNSPLHF.

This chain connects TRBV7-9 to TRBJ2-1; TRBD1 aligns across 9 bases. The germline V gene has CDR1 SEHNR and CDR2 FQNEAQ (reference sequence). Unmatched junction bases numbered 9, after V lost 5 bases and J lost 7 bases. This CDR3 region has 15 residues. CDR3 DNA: TGTGCCAGCAGCAGACGGACAGGGGAGGGAAATGAGCAGTTCTTC. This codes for CASSRRTGEGNEQFF.

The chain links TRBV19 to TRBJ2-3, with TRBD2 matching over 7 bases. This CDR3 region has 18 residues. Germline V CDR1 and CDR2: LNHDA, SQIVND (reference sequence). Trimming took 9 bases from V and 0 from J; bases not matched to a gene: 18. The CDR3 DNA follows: TGTGCCAGCAAGTCATCTAGCGGAGGATATATTAGCACAGATACGCAGTATTTT. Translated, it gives CASKSSSGGYISTDTQYF.